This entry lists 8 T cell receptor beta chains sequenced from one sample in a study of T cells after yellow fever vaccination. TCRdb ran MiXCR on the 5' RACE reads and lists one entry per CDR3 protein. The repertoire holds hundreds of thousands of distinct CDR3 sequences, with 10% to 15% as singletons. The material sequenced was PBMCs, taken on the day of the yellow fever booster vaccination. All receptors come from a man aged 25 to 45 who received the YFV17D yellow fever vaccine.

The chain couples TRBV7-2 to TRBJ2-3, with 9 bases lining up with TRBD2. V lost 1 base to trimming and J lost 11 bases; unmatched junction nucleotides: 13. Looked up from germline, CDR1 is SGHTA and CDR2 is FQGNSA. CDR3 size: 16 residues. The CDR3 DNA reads TGTGCCAGCAGCTTAGTTCTCGCACTAGCGGGTGGTGAGCAGTATTTT. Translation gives CASSLVLALAGGEQYF.

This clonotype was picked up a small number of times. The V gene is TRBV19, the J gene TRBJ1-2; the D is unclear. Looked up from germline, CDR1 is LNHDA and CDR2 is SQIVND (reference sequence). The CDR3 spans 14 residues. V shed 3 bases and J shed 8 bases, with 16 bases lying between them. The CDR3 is CASSMGRIYGGYTF. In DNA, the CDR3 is TGTGCCAGTAGTATGGGTCGGATCTATGGAGGCTACACCTTC. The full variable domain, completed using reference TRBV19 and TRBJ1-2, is DGGITQSPKYLFRKEGQNVTLSCEQNLNHDAMYWYRQDPGQGLRLIYYSQIVNDFQKGDIAEGYSVSREKKESFPLTVTSAQKNPTAFYLCASSMGRIYGGYTFGSGTRLTVV.

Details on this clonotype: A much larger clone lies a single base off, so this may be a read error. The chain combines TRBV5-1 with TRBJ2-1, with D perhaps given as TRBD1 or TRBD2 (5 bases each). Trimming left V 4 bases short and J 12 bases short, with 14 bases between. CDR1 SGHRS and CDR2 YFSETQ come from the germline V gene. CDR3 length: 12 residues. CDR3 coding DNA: TGCGCCAGCAGCCCCGCTGGGGGTGGGCAGTTCTTC. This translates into CASSPAGGGQFF.

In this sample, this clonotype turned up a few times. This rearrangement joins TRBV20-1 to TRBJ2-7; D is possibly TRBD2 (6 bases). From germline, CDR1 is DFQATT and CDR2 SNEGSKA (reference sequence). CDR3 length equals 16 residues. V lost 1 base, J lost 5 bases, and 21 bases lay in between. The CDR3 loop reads CSARGYTGSANDEQYF. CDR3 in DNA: TGCAGTGCTAGAGGGTATACCGGGAGTGCGAATGACGAGCAGTACTTC.

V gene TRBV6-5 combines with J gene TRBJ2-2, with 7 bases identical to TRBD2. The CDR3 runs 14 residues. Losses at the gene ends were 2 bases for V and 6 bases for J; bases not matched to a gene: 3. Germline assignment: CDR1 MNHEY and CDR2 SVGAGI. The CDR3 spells CASSYGRVAGELFF. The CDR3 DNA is TGTGCCAGCAGTTACGGGAGGGTAGCCGGGGAGCTGTTTTTT.

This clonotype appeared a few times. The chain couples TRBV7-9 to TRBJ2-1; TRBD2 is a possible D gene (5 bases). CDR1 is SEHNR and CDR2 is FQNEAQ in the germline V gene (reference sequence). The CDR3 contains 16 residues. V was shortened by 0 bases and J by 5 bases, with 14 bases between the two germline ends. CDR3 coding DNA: TGTGCCAGCAGCTTAGCGAGTGTAACGCGGGACAATGAGCAGTTCTTC. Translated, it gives CASSLASVTRDNEQFF.

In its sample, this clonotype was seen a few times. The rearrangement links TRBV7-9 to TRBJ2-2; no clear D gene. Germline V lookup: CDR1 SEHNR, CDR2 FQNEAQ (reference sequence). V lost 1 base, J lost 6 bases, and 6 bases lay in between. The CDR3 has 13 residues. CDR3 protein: CASSLELAGELFF. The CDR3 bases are TGTGCCAGCAGCTTAGAGTTGGCCGGGGAGCTGTTTTTT.

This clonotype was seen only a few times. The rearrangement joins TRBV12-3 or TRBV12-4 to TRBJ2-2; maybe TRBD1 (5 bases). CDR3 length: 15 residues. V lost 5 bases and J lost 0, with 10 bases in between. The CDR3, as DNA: TGTGCCAGCAGTACAGGCCCTTCGAACACCGGGGAGCTGTTTTTT. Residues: CASSTGPSNTGELFF.